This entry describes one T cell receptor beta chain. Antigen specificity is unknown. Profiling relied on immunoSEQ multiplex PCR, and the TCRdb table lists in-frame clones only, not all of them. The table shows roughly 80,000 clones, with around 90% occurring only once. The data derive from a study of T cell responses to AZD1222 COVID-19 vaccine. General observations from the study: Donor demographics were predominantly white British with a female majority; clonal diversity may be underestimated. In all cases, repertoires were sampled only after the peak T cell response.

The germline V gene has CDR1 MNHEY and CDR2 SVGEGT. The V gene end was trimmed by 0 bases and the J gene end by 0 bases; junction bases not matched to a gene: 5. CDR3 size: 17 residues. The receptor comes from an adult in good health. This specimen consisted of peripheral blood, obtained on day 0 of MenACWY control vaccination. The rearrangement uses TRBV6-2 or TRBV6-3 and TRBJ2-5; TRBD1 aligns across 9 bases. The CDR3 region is CASSYSGGTGYQETQYF. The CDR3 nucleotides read TGTGCCAGCAGTTACTCTGGCGGGACAGGGTACCAAGAGACCCAGTACTTC.